The 21 T cell receptor beta chains listed next were all sequenced from one sample in a study of regulatory T cells in long-lasting Graves disease. Regarding time point: newly diagnosed GD, antithyroid drugs for less than 3 months. After RNA was extracted from PBMCs, the TCR library was made from it. Library construction for TCR beta used iRepertoire HTBI primers and Arm-PCR of CDR3 regions. In TCRdb, the multiplex PCR reads were re-called with MiXCR into one record per CDR3 protein. The table includes hundreds of thousands of distinct CDR3 sequences, 18% detected once. The sample was peripheral blood mononuclear cells (PBMCs), taken at new diagnosis, from a patient treated with antithyroid drugs. These receptors were obtained from a female donor with Graves disease.

Many counts were recorded for this clonotype. The V call is TRBV10-3, the J call TRBJ2-1; D is undetermined. V lost 9 bases and J 5 bases, leaving 11 bases between the germline ends. The CDR3 sequence is 12 residues long. CDR1 is ENHRY, CDR2 SYGVKD, per germline. The CDR3 sequence: CAIADRDNEQFF. The CDR3 DNA sequence: TGTGCCATTGCTGACCGCGACAATGAGCAGTTCTTC.

This clonotype was found many times. The chain combines TRBV29-1 with TRBJ2-7; a possible D gene is TRBD2 (6 bases). CDR1 SQVTM and CDR2 ANQGSEA come from the germline V gene. CDR3 size: 13 residues. V was cut by 5 bases and J by 0 bases, with 11 bases left in between. The chain's CDR3 is CSVLPGSSYEQYF. Here the CDR3 DNA reads TGCAGCGTTCTACCCGGGAGCTCCTACGAGCAGTACTTC.

This clonotype was recorded many times. J is TRBJ2-3 and V is TRBV10-3; D is undetermined. Germline V gene data show CDR1 as ENHRY and CDR2 as SYGVKD. CDR3 length: 14 residues. The V and J ends lost 0 bases and 3 bases respectively, with 7 bases between them. The CDR3 coding sequence is TGTGCCATCAGTGAGTCGACTCGAACAGATACGCAGTATTTT. This translates into CAISESTRTDTQYF.

The sample holds a few counts of this clonotype. J is TRBJ1-4 and V is TRBV4-1, with no clear D. Germline V CDR1 and CDR2: MGHRA, YSYEKL. The CDR3 runs to 16 residues. V lost 0 bases and J lost 2, with 10 bases in between. This CDR3 reads CASSQDPAGTNEKLFF. CDR3 nucleotide sequence: TGCGCCAGCAGCCAAGATCCAGCCGGGACTAATGAAAAACTGTTTTTT.

This clonotype was recorded many times. The chain uses TRBV19 and TRBJ2-1, with D unclear. The CDR3 totals 13 residues. Germline values: CDR1 LNHDA, CDR2 SQIVND (reference sequence). The V end lost 2 bases, the J end lost 5 bases, and 7 bases lay between the germline ends. The CDR3 bases are TGTGCCAGTAGTATAAAACTGCACAATGAGCAGTTCTTC. This gives the protein CASSIKLHNEQFF. Together with reference TRBV19 and TRBJ2-1, the CDR3 gives the full variable domain: DGGITQSPKYLFRKEGQNVTLSCEQNLNHDAMYWYRQDPGQGLRLIYYSQIVNDFQKGDIAEGYSVSREKKESFPLTVTSAQKNPTAFYLCASSIKLHNEQFFGPGTRLTVL.

This clonotype was seen many times. The V gene is TRBV29-1, the J gene TRBJ2-5; 7 positions agree with TRBD1. The CDR3 loop spans 17 amino acids. Trimming at V came to 0 bases and at J to 0 bases, leaving 10 bases not matched to a gene. Germline CDR1 and CDR2: SQVTM and ANQGSEA. CDR3 bases: TGCAGCGTTGAAGAAGGCGGACAGGACCCGTACCAAGAGACCCAGTACTTC. It codes for CSVEEGGQDPYQETQYF.

This clonotype came up many times. V and J are TRBV7-2 and TRBJ1-4; a possible D gene is TRBD1 (6 bases). The germline V gene has CDR1 SGHTA and CDR2 FQGNSA. The CDR3 has 15 residues. Trimming removed 5 bases at V and 3 bases at J, with 13 bases between. In DNA form, the CDR3 reads TGTGCCAGCAGCCCAGGGGCTTCTTCTAATGAAAAACTGTTTTTT. Translated, it gives CASSPGASSNEKLFF.

This clonotype was recorded many times. The chain joins TRBV27 to TRBJ1-4; TRBD1 matches 8 bases. The ends lost 4 bases at V and 0 bases at J; junction bases unmatched: 7. Germline V CDR1 and CDR2: MNHEY, SMNVEV (reference sequence). This CDR3 has 17 amino acids. The CDR3 DNA reads TGTGCCAGCAGTTACTGGGGACAGGATGCAACTAATGAAAAACTGTTTTTT. Amino acid sequence: CASSYWGQDATNEKLFF.

This clonotype was seen ten or more times. The rearrangement uses TRBV6-5 and TRBJ2-7; the D gene is possibly TRBD2 (6 bases). Germline CDR1 and CDR2: MNHEY and SVGAGI. Trimming pared 2 bases from V and 2 bases from J, leaving 13 bases between. There are 15 residues in the CDR3. The CDR3 region is CASSYGGTLAYEQYF. CDR3 bases: TGTGCCAGCAGTTACGGAGGGACCCTAGCCTACGAGCAGTACTTC.

This clonotype has at least ten counts. This rearrangement joins TRBV28 to TRBJ1-1, with D unclear. V was trimmed by 6 bases and J by 4 bases, leaving 15 bases between them. CDR3 length equals 14 residues. CDR1 and CDR2 from the germline V gene are MDHEN and SYDVKM. The CDR3 DNA follows: TGTGCCAGCAGCCCCGCAAGAGAGGCCACTGAAGCTTTCTTT. It is translated as CASSPAREATEAFF.

This clonotype was seen a few times. The rearrangement joins TRBV28 to TRBJ1-5, with D uncertain. V gave up 3 bases and J gave up 5 bases, with 14 bases separating them. The CDR3 totals 15 residues. The germline CDR1 and CDR2 sequences are MDHEN and SYDVKM. The CDR3 sequence is CASSFWNGVDQPQHF. In nucleotides, the CDR3 is TGTGCCAGCAGTTTTTGGAATGGCGTGGATCAGCCCCAGCATTTT.

This chain uses TRBV6-2 or TRBV6-3 with TRBJ2-2; D assignment may be TRBD1 or TRBD2 (5 bases each). Germline V lookup: CDR1 MNHEY, CDR2 SVGEGT. This CDR3 is built from 18 residues. Trimming removed 4 bases at V and 6 bases at J, with 24 bases between. CDR3 residues: CASSSKGLPRGFAGELFF. The CDR3 DNA reads TGTGCCAGCAGTTCGAAAGGACTCCCAAGGGGTTTCGCCGGGGAGCTGTTTTTT.

Many counts were recorded for this clonotype. This chain uses TRBV30 with TRBJ2-1, with TRBD2 matching 13 bases. Germline V gene data show CDR1 as GTSNPN and CDR2 as SVGIG (reference sequence). The CDR3 runs 15 residues. V shed 0 bases, J shed 7 bases, and the junction held 3 bases outside the gene matches. As DNA, the CDR3 is TGTGCCTGGAGTGTACGGACTAGCGGGAGTAATGAGCAGTTCTTC. It is translated as CAWSVRTSGSNEQFF. Filled out from reference TRBV30 and TRBJ2-1, the complete variable domain reads SQTIHQWPATLVQPVGSPLSLECTVEGTSNPNLYWYRQAAGRGLQLLFYSVGIGQISSEVPQNLSASRPQDRQFILSSKKLLLSDSGFYLCAWSVRTSGSNEQFFGPGTRLTVL.

For this clonotype: This may arise from a read error, as a much more abundant clone is one base away. The chain joins TRBV5-1 to TRBJ2-6; D gene ambiguous. This CDR3 has 14 amino acids. The germline CDR1 and CDR2 sequences are SGHRS and YFSETQ. CDR3 nucleotide sequence: TGCGCCGGCAGCTTACTCTCTGGGGCCAACGTCCTGACTTTC. This encodes CAGSLLSGANVLTF.

This sequence joins TRBV28 and TRBJ2-7; D may be TRBD2 (6 bases). CDR1 MDHEN and CDR2 SYDVKM come from the germline V gene. This CDR3 is 18 amino acids long. Trimming shortened V by 10 bases and J by 2 bases, and 30 bases separated the two germline ends. The CDR3 loop is CATGSGLAVMIGTYEQYF. CDR3 coding DNA: TGTGCCACCGGATCGGGTTTAGCGGTAATGATAGGGACCTACGAGCAGTACTTC.

This chain links TRBV5-5 with TRBJ2-3; D may be TRBD1 or TRBD2 (6 bases each). Per the germline V gene, CDR1 is SGHKS and CDR2 is YYEKEE (reference sequence). Trimming pared 1 base from V and 0 bases from J, leaving 21 bases between. The CDR3 is 19 residues long. As DNA, the CDR3 is TGTGCCAGCAGCTTGTCTCCGGTCGGGGGCGGGACTAGCACAGATACGCAGTATTTT. This gives the protein CASSLSPVGGGTSTDTQYF. Variable domain in full (rest from reference TRBV5-5 and TRBJ2-3): DAGVTQSPTHLIKTRGQQVTLRCSPISGHKSVSWYQQVLGQGPQFIFQYYEKEERGRGNFPDRFSARQFPNYSSELNVNALLLGDSALYLCASSLSPVGGGTSTDTQYFGPGTRLTVL.

This clonotype was counted many times. This chain connects TRBV19 to TRBJ2-1; TRBD1 agrees at 7 bases. With 3 bases clipped from V and 1 base from J, the junction kept 3 bases outside the gene matches. CDR1 and CDR2 from the germline V gene are LNHDA and SQIVND (reference sequence). CDR3 length: 15 residues. CDR3 DNA sequence: TGTGCCAGTAGTATTACAGGGGAATCCTACAATGAGCAGTTCTTC. Amino acid sequence: CASSITGESYNEQFF. The full variable domain, rest sourced from reference TRBV19 and TRBJ2-1, is DGGITQSPKYLFRKEGQNVTLSCEQNLNHDAMYWYRQDPGQGLRLIYYSQIVNDFQKGDIAEGYSVSREKKESFPLTVTSAQKNPTAFYLCASSITGESYNEQFFGPGTRLTVL.

The chain recombines TRBV6-1 with TRBJ2-5, with 9 bases identical to TRBD1. The V gene end was trimmed by 6 bases and the J gene end by 5 bases; junction bases not matched to a gene: 16. There are 17 residues in the CDR3. The germline CDR1 and CDR2 sequences are MNHNS and SASEGT. CDR3 nucleotide sequence: TGTGCCAGCAGGGGACAGGGTAAAGTCCGCGGGCCGGAGACCCAGTACTTC. The encoded protein is CASRGQGKVRGPETQYF.

This clonotype was seen many times. This sequence joins TRBV7-2 and TRBJ2-3, with D maybe TRBD1 (6 bases). CDR1 and CDR2 (germline): SGHTA, FQGNSA. Trimming took off 5 bases at V and 0 bases at J, with 12 bases between the two ends. The CDR3 covers 15 residues. The CDR3 DNA sequence: TGTGCCAGCAGCCTAGGACAGACAAGCACAGATACGCAGTATTTT. Amino acids: CASSLGQTSTDTQYF.

Many counts were recorded for this clonotype. This chain uses TRBV20-1 with TRBJ1-1, with D tentatively TRBD1 (6 bases). Germline loops: CDR1 DFQATT, CDR2 SNEGSKA (reference sequence). CDR3 size: 15 residues. Trimming cost V 0 bases and J 6 bases, with 17 bases left between them. In DNA, the CDR3 is TGCAGTGCTAGAGATGCAGGGGCGAGTCACGCTGAAGCTTTCTTT. It encodes CSARDAGASHAEAFF.

This clonotype was observed at least ten times. The chain has TRBV28 and TRBJ2-7, with 7 positions matching TRBD1. CDR3 length: 15 amino acids. Looked up from germline, CDR1 is MDHEN and CDR2 is SYDVKM. J lost 5 bases, V lost 1 base, and 8 bases had no gene match. Here the CDR3 DNA reads TGTGCCAGCAGTTTATCCGAGGGGGCGACAAACGAGCAGTACTTC. As protein: CASSLSEGATNEQYF. Filled out from reference TRBV28 and TRBJ2-7, the complete variable domain reads DVKVTQSSRYLVKRTGEKVFLECVQDMDHENMFWYRQDPGLGLRLIYFSYDVKMKEKGDIPEGYSVSREKKERFSLILESASTNQTSMYLCASSLSEGATNEQYFGPGTRLTVT.